These 10 T cell receptor beta chains were sequenced from one sample in a study of T cells in Graves' hyperthyroidism and ophthalmopathy. RNA transcripts gave rise to amplified TCR beta CDR3 regions. Primed by the HTBI set, a first-round RT-PCR was run on the TCR CDR3. TCRdb used MiXCR to reprocess the multiplex PCR reads, holding one entry per CDR3 protein. The repertoire holds 250,000 to 350,000 distinct CDR3 sequences, with approximately 21% as singletons. The sequenced sample was blood. These receptors were taken from a man in his thirties or forties with Graves' ophthalmopathy.

This clonotype was picked up many times. The chain joins TRBV2 to TRBJ1-6; tentatively, D is TRBD1 (6 bases). V lost 7 bases and J lost 10, with 14 bases in between. Germline lookup yields CDR1 SNHLY and CDR2 FYNNEI. The CDR3 has 13 residues. DNA for the CDR3: TGTGCCAGCACGGGCAGGGGTGGATCACCCCTCCACTTT. Translating gives CASTGRGGSPLHF.

The chain employs TRBV14 and TRBJ1-1; D gene unclear. Per the germline V gene, CDR1 is SGHDN and CDR2 is FVKESK. CDR3 length: 15 amino acids. Trimming pared 2 bases from V and 0 bases from J, leaving 10 bases between. CDR3 in amino acids: CASSQWSGLNTEAFF. CDR3 coding DNA: TGTGCCAGCAGCCAATGGTCCGGACTGAACACTGAAGCTTTCTTT.

V gene TRBV29-1 combines with J gene TRBJ1-5, with D unclear. This CDR3 has 14 amino acids. The germline V gene has CDR1 SQVTM and CDR2 ANQGSEA. V lost 3 bases, J lost 0 bases, and 9 bases lay in between. This CDR3 is CSVDTGISNQPQHF. DNA for the CDR3: TGCAGCGTTGATACCGGTATTAGCAATCAGCCCCAGCATTTT.

This clonotype was observed a handful of times. V usage is TRBV20-1 and J usage is TRBJ1-6, with D tentatively TRBD1 (5 bases). Germline V CDR1 and CDR2: DFQATT, SNEGSKA (reference sequence). The CDR3 has 15 residues. V lost 3 bases and J lost 8, with 17 bases in between. The CDR3 region is CSARTEDIRHSPLHF. CDR3 in DNA: TGCAGTGCTAGGACGGAGGACATTCGTCATTCACCCCTCCACTTT.

The chain links TRBV5-1 to TRBJ1-2, with D unresolved. This CDR3 has 14 amino acids. Germline CDR1 reads SGHRS; CDR2 reads YFSETQ. Trimming pared 2 bases from V and 2 bases from J, leaving 10 bases between. CDR3 in amino acids: CASSFRTENYGYTF. In nucleotides, the CDR3 is TGCGCCAGCAGCTTTCGGACGGAAAACTATGGCTACACCTTC. The whole variable domain, remainder taken from reference TRBV5-1 and TRBJ1-2, is KAGVTQTPRYLIKTRGQQVTLSCSPISGHRSVSWYQQTPGQGLQFLFEYFSETQRNKGNFPGRFSGRQFSNSRSEMNVSTLELGDSALYLCASSFRTENYGYTFGSGTRLTVV.

A word on this clonotype: This may be a read error: a much more frequent sequence differs by one nucleotide. This chain connects TRBV11-3 to TRBJ2-7; the match to TRBD1 covers 7 bases. The length of the CDR3 is 14 residues. From germline, CDR1 is SGHNT and CDR2 YENEEA. V shed 5 bases and J 2 bases; nucleotides not matched to a gene: 6. CDR3: CASSAAGGPYEQYF. The CDR3 nucleotides read TGTGCCAGCAGCGCTGCAGGGGGACCCTACGAGCAGTACTTC.

This clonotype was counted at least ten times. The rearrangement links TRBV5-5 to TRBJ2-1; 15 positions match TRBD2. CDR1 and CDR2 (germline): SGHKS, YYEKEE (reference sequence). V lost 1 base and J lost 0; bases outside the gene matches: 5. The CDR3 has 19 amino acids. Here the CDR3 reads CASSLRGLAGGGSYNEQFF. The DNA for the CDR3 is TGTGCCAGCAGCTTGCGCGGACTAGCGGGAGGGGGCTCCTACAATGAGCAGTTCTTC.

This clonotype was recorded at least ten times. The V gene is TRBV5-1, the J gene TRBJ2-1, with TRBD2 identical over 8 bases. The CDR3 covers 14 residues. Trimming removed 2 bases from V and 8 bases from J; junction bases left unmatched: 6. Germline CDR1 and CDR2: SGHRS and YFSETQ. The CDR3 sequence is CASSFGRATDEQFF. The CDR3 nucleotides are TGCGCCAGCAGCTTCGGGAGGGCCACGGATGAGCAGTTCTTC.

Ten or more counts support this clonotype. The CDR3 DNA sequence: TGCGCCAGCAATAACCCTCCGGGACAGTCCGGTTGGGGGAGCTCCTACAATGAGCAGTTCTTC. It encodes CASNNPPGQSGWGSSYNEQFF. The chain links TRBV5-1 to TRBJ2-1, with TRBD1 identical over 7 bases. The germline gives CDR1 SGHRS, CDR2 YFSETQ. The length of the CDR3 is 21 residues. V lost 6 bases and J lost 0; bases outside the gene matches: 24.

This clonotype was counted between two and nine times. This rearrangement joins TRBV5-1 to TRBJ2-1, with TRBD2 matching over 13 bases. With V trimmed by 5 bases and J by 1 base, 6 bases remained unmatched. This CDR3 has 17 amino acids. Germline-derived CDR1 and CDR2 are SGHRS and YFSETQ. As DNA, the CDR3 is TGCGCCAGCAGATGGACTAGCGGGAGCCCTTCCTACAATGAGCAGTTCTTC. This sequence encodes CASRWTSGSPSYNEQFF.